The clone carrying this T cell receptor (beta chain) has a count of ten or more. Germline assignment: CDR1 MNHEY and CDR2 SVGEGT. This CDR3 contains 15 residues. The ends lost 6 bases at V and 0 bases at J; junction bases unmatched: 5. Using its own MiXCR run on the RT-PCR reads, TCRdb lists one record per CDR3 protein. The table records about 680,000 distinct CDR3 sequences, 13% to 15% of them present only once. The chain couples TRBV6-2 or TRBV6-3 to TRBJ1-1; TRBD1 agrees at 9 bases. Sequences were obtained from memory CD4+ T cells from blood. The receptor was isolated from a female donor in good health, serving as a healthy control. CDR3 DNA sequence: TGTGCCAGCAGGGAGGGACAGGGATTGAACACTGAAGCTTTCTTT. This codes for CASREGQGLNTEAFF.